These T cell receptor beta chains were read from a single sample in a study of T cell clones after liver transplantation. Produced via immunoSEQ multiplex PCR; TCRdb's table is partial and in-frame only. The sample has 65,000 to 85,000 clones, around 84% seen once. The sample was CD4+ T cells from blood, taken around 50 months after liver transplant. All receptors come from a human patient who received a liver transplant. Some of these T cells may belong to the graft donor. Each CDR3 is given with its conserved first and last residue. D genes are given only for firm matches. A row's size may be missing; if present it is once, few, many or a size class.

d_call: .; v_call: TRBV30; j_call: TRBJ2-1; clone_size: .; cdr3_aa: CAWHSGALGDEQFF; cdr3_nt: TGTGCCTGGCATAGCGGCGCCCTGGGGGATGAGCAGTTCTTC
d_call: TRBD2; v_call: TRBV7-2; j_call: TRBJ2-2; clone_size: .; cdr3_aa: CASSFSGGTGELFF; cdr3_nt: TGTGCCAGCAGCTTTAGCGGGGGGACCGGGGAGCTGTTTTTT
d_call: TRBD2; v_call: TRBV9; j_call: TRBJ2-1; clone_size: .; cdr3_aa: CASSGNSGRETEQFF; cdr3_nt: TGTGCCAGCAGCGGCAATAGCGGGAGGGAAACTGAGCAGTTCTTC
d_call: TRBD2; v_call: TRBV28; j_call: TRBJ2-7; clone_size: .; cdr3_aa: CASSLTTSAGVREQYF; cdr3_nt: TGTGCCAGCAGTTTAACGACTAGCGCGGGAGTGCGAGAGCAGTACTTC
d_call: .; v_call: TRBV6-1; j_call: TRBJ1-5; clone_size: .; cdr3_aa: CASTDSNQPQHF; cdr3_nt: TGTGCCAGCACAGATAGCAATCAGCCCCAGCATTTT
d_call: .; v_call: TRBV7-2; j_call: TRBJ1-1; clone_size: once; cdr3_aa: CASSLSQDGAFF; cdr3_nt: TGTGCCAGCAGCTTAAGCCAGGATGGAGCTTTCTTT
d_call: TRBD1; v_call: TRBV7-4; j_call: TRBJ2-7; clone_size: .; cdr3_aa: CASSEGQGRSYEQYF; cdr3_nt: TGTGCCAGCAGCGAGGGACAGGGTCGTTCCTACGAGCAGTACTTC
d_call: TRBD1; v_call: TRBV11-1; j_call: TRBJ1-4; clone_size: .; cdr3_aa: CASSFGTAGEKLFF; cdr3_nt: TGTGCCAGCAGCTTCGGGACAGCAGGTGAAAAACTGTTTTTT
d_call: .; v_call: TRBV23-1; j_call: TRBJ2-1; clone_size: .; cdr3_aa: CASPTPGVSSYNEQFF; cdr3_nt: TGCGCCAGCCCCACGCCGGGAGTTAGCTCCTACAATGAGCAGTTCTTC
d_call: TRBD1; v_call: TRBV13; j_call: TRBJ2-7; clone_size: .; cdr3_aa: CASSPASTGTYEQYF; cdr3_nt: TGTGCCAGCAGCCCGGCCTCGACAGGGACCTACGAGCAGTACTTC
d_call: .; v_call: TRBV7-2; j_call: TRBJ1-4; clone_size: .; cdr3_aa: CASSSGLPLGTNEKLFF; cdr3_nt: TGTGCCAGCAGCTCAGGACTACCCTTGGGGACTAATGAAAAACTGTTTTTT
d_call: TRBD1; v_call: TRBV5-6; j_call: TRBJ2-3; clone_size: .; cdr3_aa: CASSEGQGTDTQYF; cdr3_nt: TGTGCCAGCAGCGAGGGACAGGGAACAGATACGCAGTATTTT
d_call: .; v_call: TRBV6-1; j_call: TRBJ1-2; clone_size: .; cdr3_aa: CASNTGRAGGYTF; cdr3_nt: TGTGCCAGCAACACTGGCCGTGCTGGTGGCTACACCTTC
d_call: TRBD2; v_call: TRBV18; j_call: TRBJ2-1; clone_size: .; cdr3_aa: CASSPGTSGTGSYNEQFF; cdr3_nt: TGTGCCAGCTCACCCGGGACTAGCGGGACAGGCTCCTACAATGAGCAGTTCTTC
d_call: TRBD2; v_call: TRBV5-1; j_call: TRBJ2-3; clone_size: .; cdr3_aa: CASSLGQRGSTDTQYF; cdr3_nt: TGCGCCAGCAGCTTGGGACAGCGGGGGAGCACAGATACGCAGTATTTT
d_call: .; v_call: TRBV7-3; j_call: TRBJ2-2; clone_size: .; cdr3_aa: CASSIPGPRGAGELFF; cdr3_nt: TGTGCCAGCAGCATCCCGGGACCCCGGGGCGCCGGGGAGCTGTTTTTT
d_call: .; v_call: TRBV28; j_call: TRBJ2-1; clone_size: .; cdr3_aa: CASSFRLRGLNPNEQFF; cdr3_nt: TGTGCCAGCAGTTTCCGTCTTCGGGGGCTAAACCCCAATGAGCAGTTCTTC
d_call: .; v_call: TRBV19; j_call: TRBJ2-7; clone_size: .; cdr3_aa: CASSRQGGVYEQYF; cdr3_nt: TGTGCCAGTAGTCGGCAGGGTGGAGTCTACGAGCAGTACTTC
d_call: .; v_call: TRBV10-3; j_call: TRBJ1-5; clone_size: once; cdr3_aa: CAISEDRSNQPQHF; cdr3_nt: TGTGCCATCAGTGAGGACAGGTCAAATCAGCCCCAGCATTTT
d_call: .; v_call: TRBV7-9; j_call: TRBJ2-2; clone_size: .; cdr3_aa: CASRLRGAVDTGELFF; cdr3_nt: TGTGCCAGCAGACTTAGGGGGGCGGTAGACACCGGGGAGCTGTTTTTT